The rows below give T cell receptor beta chains drawn from one sample of a study of OX40 agonist ivuxolimab in advanced cancers. The method was immunoSEQ multiplex PCR; TCRdb's version includes in-frame clones alone and lacks a portion of them. The sample lists over 15,000 clones; roughly three quarters were seen once. The sample here was CD4+ or CD8+ T cells sorted from blood, taken in a trial of the OX40 agonist ivuxolimab. These receptors all stem from an adult with an advanced solid tumor such as melanoma, head and neck, liver or kidney cancer. The CDR3 runs from the conserved cysteine through the conserved F or W. The order of the fields is clone size, D gene, J gene, V gene, CDR3 protein, CDR3 DNA. The D gene is left open where the match is weak. Clone size appears in some rows only: once, few, many, or a class for an expanded clone.

clone_size: .; d_call: TRBD1; j_call: TRBJ1-1; v_call: TRBV14; cdr3_aa: CASSQFPRGHPKTEAFF; cdr3_nt: TGTGCCAGCAGCCAATTCCCCAGGGGGCATCCGAAGACTGAAGCTTTCTTT
clone_size: .; d_call: TRBD1; j_call: TRBJ2-7; v_call: TRBV10-3; cdr3_aa: CATLRRQGLYEQYF; cdr3_nt: TGTGCCACCTTAAGAAGACAGGGTTTGTACGAGCAGTACTTC
clone_size: few; d_call: TRBD2; j_call: TRBJ2-3; v_call: TRBV5-5; cdr3_aa: CASSLGAGGGNTQYF; cdr3_nt: TGTGCCAGCAGCTTGGGAGCCGGGGGAGGGAATACGCAGTATTTT
clone_size: .; d_call: .; j_call: TRBJ2-2; v_call: TRBV7-3; cdr3_aa: CASSLGSSTGELFF; cdr3_nt: TGTGCCAGCAGCTTGGGATCGAGCACCGGGGAGCTGTTTTTT
clone_size: .; d_call: .; j_call: TRBJ1-3; v_call: TRBV5-4; cdr3_aa: CASSPTPNGNTIYF; cdr3_nt: TGTGCCAGCAGCCCGACGCCCAACGGAAACACCATATATTTT
clone_size: .; d_call: .; j_call: TRBJ2-1; v_call: TRBV29-1; cdr3_aa: CNNSALRYYNEQFF; cdr3_nt: TGTAACAACTCAGCGCTCAGATACTACAATGAGCAGTTCTTC
clone_size: .; d_call: .; j_call: TRBJ1-6; v_call: TRBV4-2; cdr3_aa: CASSPRNSPLHF; cdr3_nt: TGTGCCAGCAGCCCTCGTAATTCACCCCTCCACTTT
clone_size: .; d_call: .; j_call: TRBJ2-5; v_call: TRBV5-6; cdr3_aa: CASSSDRSFYQETQYF; cdr3_nt: TGTGCCAGCAGCTCCGACAGATCCTTCTACCAAGAGACCCAGTACTTC
clone_size: once; d_call: .; j_call: TRBJ2-2; v_call: TRBV15; cdr3_aa: CATSRLAGWPNTGELFF; cdr3_nt: TGTGCCACCAGCAGATTAGCAGGGTGGCCGAACACCGGGGAGCTGTTTTTT
clone_size: .; d_call: .; j_call: TRBJ1-5; v_call: TRBV6-1; cdr3_aa: CTSGPVGGQPQHF; cdr3_nt: TGTACTTCCGGGCCAGTCGGGGGGCAGCCCCAGCATTTT
clone_size: .; d_call: .; j_call: TRBJ2-1; v_call: TRBV2; cdr3_aa: CASSGGEQFF; cdr3_nt: TGTGCCAGCAGTGGTGGTGAGCAGTTCTTC
clone_size: .; d_call: TRBD1; j_call: TRBJ1-5; v_call: TRBV28; cdr3_aa: CASSEGGQGLSNQPQHF; cdr3_nt: TGTGCCAGCAGCGAAGGGGGACAGGGACTTAGCAATCAGCCCCAGCATTTT
clone_size: once; d_call: .; j_call: TRBJ1-6; v_call: TRBV19; cdr3_aa: CASRETDGYSPLHF; cdr3_nt: TGTGCCAGTAGGGAGACAGATGGGTATTCACCCCTCCACTTT
clone_size: few; d_call: TRBD1; j_call: TRBJ2-7; v_call: TRBV27; cdr3_aa: CASSPSTGTGNDEQYF; cdr3_nt: TGTGCCAGCAGTCCCTCAACCGGGACAGGGAACGACGAGCAGTACTTC
clone_size: .; d_call: .; j_call: TRBJ2-1; v_call: TRBV10-3; cdr3_aa: CAISEPGLGGGEQFF; cdr3_nt: TGTGCCATCAGTGAGCCGGGTCTCGGCGGAGGGGAGCAGTTCTTC
clone_size: .; d_call: TRBD2; j_call: TRBJ2-5; v_call: TRBV6-1; cdr3_aa: CASSEARGGQETQYF; cdr3_nt: TGTGCCAGCAGTGAAGCGCGGGGGGGACAAGAGACCCAGTACTTC
clone_size: .; d_call: TRBD2; j_call: TRBJ2-1; v_call: TRBV2; cdr3_aa: CASTPGTSGGNEQFF; cdr3_nt: TGTGCCAGCACCCCTGGGACTAGCGGGGGCAATGAGCAGTTCTTC
clone_size: .; d_call: TRBD1; j_call: TRBJ1-3; v_call: TRBV19; cdr3_aa: CASQGASRFGNTIYF; cdr3_nt: TGTGCCAGTCAGGGGGCGTCTCGTTTTGGAAACACCATATATTTT
clone_size: .; d_call: .; j_call: TRBJ1-4; v_call: TRBV27; cdr3_aa: CASSLWADITNEKLFF; cdr3_nt: TGTGCCAGCAGTTTATGGGCCGACATAACTAATGAAAAACTGTTTTTT
clone_size: .; d_call: TRBD1; j_call: TRBJ2-7; v_call: TRBV27; cdr3_aa: CASSSSFGTVTAYEQYF; cdr3_nt: TGTGCCAGCAGTTCTTCATTTGGGACAGTGACAGCCTACGAGCAGTACTTC
clone_size: .; d_call: TRBD1; j_call: TRBJ2-7; v_call: TRBV7-6; cdr3_aa: CASSFGTGTYEQYF; cdr3_nt: TGTGCCAGCAGCTTTGGGACAGGGACATACGAGCAGTACTTC
clone_size: .; d_call: .; j_call: TRBJ1-5; v_call: TRBV27; cdr3_aa: CASSLVQNSNQPQHF; cdr3_nt: TGTGCCAGCAGTTTAGTCCAGAATAGCAATCAGCCCCAGCATTTT
clone_size: .; d_call: .; j_call: TRBJ1-1; v_call: TRBV28; cdr3_aa: CASSLLTLSTGEAFF; cdr3_nt: TGTGCCAGCAGTTTACTCACCCTCTCGACAGGTGAAGCTTTCTTT
clone_size: once; d_call: .; j_call: TRBJ1-1; v_call: TRBV6-6; cdr3_aa: CASSHPPTGANTEAFF; cdr3_nt: TGTGCCAGCAGTCATCCCCCCACAGGAGCTAACACTGAAGCTTTCTTT
clone_size: .; d_call: .; j_call: TRBJ1-5; v_call: TRBV4-3; cdr3_aa: CASSQSYGQPQHF; cdr3_nt: TGCGCCAGCAGCCAAAGCTATGGTCAGCCCCAGCATTTT
clone_size: large; d_call: .; j_call: TRBJ2-7; v_call: TRBV28; cdr3_aa: CASNPLGYASYEQYF; cdr3_nt: TGTGCCAGCAACCCCCTCGGGTACGCATCCTACGAGCAGTACTTC
clone_size: .; d_call: .; j_call: TRBJ2-4; v_call: TRBV19; cdr3_aa: CATGEGSGYIQYF; cdr3_nt: TGTGCCACAGGGGAGGGATCAGGTTACATTCAGTACTTC
clone_size: .; d_call: .; j_call: TRBJ1-3; v_call: TRBV6-5; cdr3_aa: CASRRVPGNTIYF; cdr3_nt: TGTGCCAGCAGACGGGTGCCTGGAAACACCATATATTTT
clone_size: .; d_call: .; j_call: TRBJ2-5; v_call: TRBV19; cdr3_aa: CASSIDLGLEGDQYF; cdr3_nt: TGTGCCAGTAGTATAGATCTGGGGCTAGAAGGGGACCAGTACTTC
clone_size: .; d_call: .; j_call: TRBJ1-5; v_call: TRBV9; cdr3_aa: CASSVGGKSNQPQHF; cdr3_nt: TGTGCCAGCAGCGTAGGAGGGAAGAGCAATCAGCCCCAGCATTTT
clone_size: .; d_call: .; j_call: TRBJ2-7; v_call: TRBV27; cdr3_aa: CASRTTGTYEQYF; cdr3_nt: TGTGCCAGCCGGACTACGGGGACCTACGAGCAGTACTTC
clone_size: .; d_call: .; j_call: TRBJ1-1; v_call: TRBV6-6; cdr3_aa: CASSYSGRLEAFF; cdr3_nt: TGTGCCAGCAGTTACTCCGGCCGTCTAGAAGCTTTCTTT
clone_size: .; d_call: TRBD1; j_call: TRBJ1-1; v_call: TRBV6-1; cdr3_aa: CASSFGTGNTEAFF; cdr3_nt: TGTGCCAGCAGTTTTGGGACAGGCAACACTGAAGCTTTCTTT
clone_size: .; d_call: .; j_call: TRBJ1-4; v_call: TRBV2; cdr3_aa: CAIPSVRATNEKLFF; cdr3_nt: TGTGCCATCCCAAGTGTGAGAGCAACTAATGAAAAACTGTTTTTT
clone_size: .; d_call: .; j_call: TRBJ1-2; v_call: TRBV7-9; cdr3_aa: CASSLVAGSNYGYTF; cdr3_nt: TGTGCCAGCAGCTTAGTTGCTGGGTCTAACTATGGCTACACCTTC
clone_size: .; d_call: .; j_call: TRBJ1-1; v_call: TRBV30; cdr3_aa: CAWTLGGDTEAFF; cdr3_nt: TGTGCCTGGACCCTTGGGGGAGACACTGAAGCTTTCTTT
clone_size: .; d_call: TRBD1; j_call: TRBJ2-7; v_call: TRBV2; cdr3_aa: CASSGTGYDEQYF; cdr3_nt: TGTGCCAGCAGCGGGACAGGGTACGACGAGCAGTACTTC
clone_size: .; d_call: TRBD2; j_call: TRBJ2-7; v_call: TRBV27; cdr3_aa: CASSPGLAESYEQYF; cdr3_nt: TGTGCCAGCAGCCCGGGACTAGCGGAGAGTTACGAGCAGTACTTC
clone_size: .; d_call: .; j_call: TRBJ1-1; v_call: TRBV20-1; cdr3_aa: CSTRGGTEAFF; cdr3_nt: TGCAGTACGAGAGGGGGCACTGAAGCTTTCTTT
clone_size: .; d_call: .; j_call: TRBJ2-7; v_call: TRBV7-9; cdr3_aa: CASSPLGVEQYF; cdr3_nt: TGTGCCAGCAGCCCTCTGGGAGTCGAGCAGTACTTC
clone_size: .; d_call: .; j_call: TRBJ2-7; v_call: TRBV5-1; cdr3_aa: CASSWVAENYEQYF; cdr3_nt: TGCGCCAGCAGCTGGGTTGCGGAAAACTACGAGCAGTACTTC
clone_size: .; d_call: .; j_call: TRBJ2-1; v_call: TRBV4-3; cdr3_aa: CASSQGIPPSSYNEQFF; cdr3_nt: TGCGCCAGCAGCCAAGGGATCCCCCCCAGCTCCTACAATGAGCAGTTCTTC
clone_size: .; d_call: .; j_call: TRBJ2-3; v_call: TRBV27; cdr3_aa: CASSLNRADTQYF; cdr3_nt: TGTGCCAGCAGTTTAAATCGAGCAGATACGCAGTATTTT
clone_size: few; d_call: .; j_call: TRBJ1-5; v_call: TRBV7-2; cdr3_aa: CASSLVAGSQPQHF; cdr3_nt: TGTGCCAGCAGCTTAGTTGCGGGATCTCAGCCCCAGCATTTT
clone_size: .; d_call: .; j_call: TRBJ2-7; v_call: TRBV11-2; cdr3_aa: CASSLLDGTYEQYF; cdr3_nt: TGTGCCAGCAGCTTATTGGACGGAACCTACGAGCAGTACTTC
clone_size: .; d_call: .; j_call: TRBJ1-1; v_call: TRBV19; cdr3_aa: CASSLPQEGWTEAFF; cdr3_nt: TGTGCCAGTTCTCTCCCTCAGGAGGGATGGACTGAAGCTTTCTTT
clone_size: .; d_call: TRBD2; j_call: TRBJ2-7; v_call: TRBV7-8; cdr3_aa: CASRSLDASGGYEQYF; cdr3_nt: TGTGCCAGCAGAAGCTTAGATGCTAGCGGGGGTTACGAGCAGTACTTC
clone_size: once; d_call: .; j_call: TRBJ2-1; v_call: TRBV19; cdr3_aa: CASSIQSYNEQFF; cdr3_nt: TGTGCCAGTAGTATTCAGTCCTACAATGAGCAGTTCTTC
clone_size: .; d_call: .; j_call: TRBJ1-1; v_call: TRBV30; cdr3_aa: CAWSEREVTEAFF; cdr3_nt: TGTGCCTGGAGTGAGCGTGAAGTCACTGAAGCTTTCTTT
clone_size: .; d_call: TRBD2; j_call: TRBJ2-7; v_call: TRBV15; cdr3_aa: CATRGSGAYEQYF; cdr3_nt: TGTGCCACCAGGGGTAGCGGGGCCTACGAGCAGTACTTC
clone_size: once; d_call: TRBD1; j_call: TRBJ1-5; v_call: TRBV5-1; cdr3_aa: CASSLGTGGFQPQHF; cdr3_nt: TGCGCCAGCAGCTTAGGGACAGGGGGATTTCAGCCCCAGCATTTT
clone_size: .; d_call: .; j_call: TRBJ1-5; v_call: TRBV4-2; cdr3_aa: CASSQDPGVEDWNQPQHF; cdr3_nt: TGTGCCAGCAGCCAAGATCCAGGGGTGGAGGATTGGAATCAGCCCCAGCATTTT
clone_size: .; d_call: .; j_call: TRBJ2-1; v_call: TRBV27; cdr3_aa: CASRVAGTYNEQFF; cdr3_nt: TGTGCCAGCAGAGTTGCCGGGACGTACAATGAGCAGTTCTTC
clone_size: .; d_call: .; j_call: TRBJ2-1; v_call: TRBV5-6; cdr3_aa: CASSEQYNEQFF; cdr3_nt: TGTGCCAGCAGCGAACAGTACAATGAGCAGTTCTTC
clone_size: .; d_call: TRBD2; j_call: TRBJ2-2; v_call: TRBV6-1; cdr3_aa: CASSIGLAGGRELFF; cdr3_nt: TGTGCCAGCAGTATCGGACTAGCGGGAGGTAGGGAGCTGTTTTTT
clone_size: once; d_call: .; j_call: TRBJ2-1; v_call: TRBV4-3; cdr3_aa: CASSQDRNTRVEQFF; cdr3_nt: TGCGCCAGCAGCCAAGATCGGAACACCCGAGTGGAGCAGTTCTTC